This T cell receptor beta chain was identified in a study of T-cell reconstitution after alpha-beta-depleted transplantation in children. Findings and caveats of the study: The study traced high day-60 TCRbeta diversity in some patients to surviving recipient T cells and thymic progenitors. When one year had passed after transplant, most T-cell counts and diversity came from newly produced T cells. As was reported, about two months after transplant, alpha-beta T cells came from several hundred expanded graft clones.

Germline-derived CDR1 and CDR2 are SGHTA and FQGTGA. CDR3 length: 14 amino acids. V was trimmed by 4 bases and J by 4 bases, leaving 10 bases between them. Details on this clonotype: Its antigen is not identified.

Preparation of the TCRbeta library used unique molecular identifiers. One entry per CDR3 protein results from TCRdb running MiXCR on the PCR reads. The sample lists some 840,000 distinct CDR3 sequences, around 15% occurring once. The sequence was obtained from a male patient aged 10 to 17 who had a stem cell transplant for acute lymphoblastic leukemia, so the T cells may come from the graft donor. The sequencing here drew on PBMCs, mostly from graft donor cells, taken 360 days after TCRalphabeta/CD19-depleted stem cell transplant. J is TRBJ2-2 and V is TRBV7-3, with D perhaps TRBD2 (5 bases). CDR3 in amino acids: CASSSGDRTGELFF. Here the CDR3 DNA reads TGTGCCAGCAGCTCCGGGGATCGCACCGGGGAGCTGTTTTTT. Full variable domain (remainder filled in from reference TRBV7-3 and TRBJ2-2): GAGVSQTPSNKVTEKGKYVELRCDPISGHTALYWYRQSLGQGPEFLIYFQGTGAADDSGLPNDRFFAVRPEGSVSTLKIQRTERGDSAVYLCASSSGDRTGELFFGEGSRLTVL.